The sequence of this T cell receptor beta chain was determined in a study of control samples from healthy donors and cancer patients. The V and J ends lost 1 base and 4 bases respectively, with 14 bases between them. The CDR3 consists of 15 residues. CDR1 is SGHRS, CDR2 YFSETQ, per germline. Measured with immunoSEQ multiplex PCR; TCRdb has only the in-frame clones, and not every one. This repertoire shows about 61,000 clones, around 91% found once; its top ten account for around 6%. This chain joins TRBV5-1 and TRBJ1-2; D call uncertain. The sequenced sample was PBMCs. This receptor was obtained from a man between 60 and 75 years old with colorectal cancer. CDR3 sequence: CASSLSTREGYGYTF. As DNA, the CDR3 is TGCGCCAGCAGCTTGTCTACTCGGGAGGGCTATGGCTACACCTTC.